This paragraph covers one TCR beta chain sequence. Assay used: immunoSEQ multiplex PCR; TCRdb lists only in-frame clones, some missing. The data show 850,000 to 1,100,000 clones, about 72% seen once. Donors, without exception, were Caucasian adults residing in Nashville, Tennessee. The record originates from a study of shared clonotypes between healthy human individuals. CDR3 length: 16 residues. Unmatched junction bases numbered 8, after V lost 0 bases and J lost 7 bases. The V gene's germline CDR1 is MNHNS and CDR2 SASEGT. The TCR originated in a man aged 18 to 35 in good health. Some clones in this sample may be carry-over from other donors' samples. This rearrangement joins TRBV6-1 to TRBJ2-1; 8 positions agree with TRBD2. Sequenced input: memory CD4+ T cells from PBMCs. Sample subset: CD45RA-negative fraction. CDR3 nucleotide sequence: TGTGCCAGCAGTGAAGCGTTCGATTCGGGGGGGAATGAGCAGTTCTTC. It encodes CASSEAFDSGGNEQFF.